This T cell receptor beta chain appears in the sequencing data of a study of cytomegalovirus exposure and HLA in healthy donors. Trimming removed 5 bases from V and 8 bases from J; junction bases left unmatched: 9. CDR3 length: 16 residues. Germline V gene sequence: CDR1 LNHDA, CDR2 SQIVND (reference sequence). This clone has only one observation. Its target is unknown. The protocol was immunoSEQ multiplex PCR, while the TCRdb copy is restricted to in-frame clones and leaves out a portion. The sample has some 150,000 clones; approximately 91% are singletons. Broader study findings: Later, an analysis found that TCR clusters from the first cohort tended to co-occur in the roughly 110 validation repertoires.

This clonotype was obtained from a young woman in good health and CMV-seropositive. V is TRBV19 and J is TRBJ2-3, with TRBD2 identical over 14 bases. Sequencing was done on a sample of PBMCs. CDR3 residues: CASSAGLAGVSGTQYF. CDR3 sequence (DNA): TGTGCCAGTAGTGCGGGACTAGCGGGAGTGAGCGGTACGCAGTATTTT.